The next 16 T cell receptor beta chains were all read from a single sample in a study of CD8 T cells in ankylosing spondylitis. Via MiXCR, TCRdb re-called the 5' RACE reads, giving one row per CDR3 protein. The profile covers over 100,000 distinct CDR3 sequences, with over 6% appearing a single time and 12% taken by the ten largest. Sequenced sample: blood, either unsorted or a sorted T cell fraction (not recorded which). These receptors were obtained from a male donor with ankylosing spondylitis or in good health (not recorded which).

This clonotype was counted ten times or more. The chain carries TRBV10-3 and TRBJ2-7; 7 nucleotides agree with TRBD1. The CDR3 consists of 14 residues. Trimming took 10 bases from V and 7 from J; bases not matched to a gene: 16. Germline V gives CDR1 ENHRY, CDR2 SYGVKD. In DNA, the CDR3 is TGTGCCAGTACAGGGGACCGGGACACTACAGAGCAGTACTTC. Its translation is CASTGDRDTTEQYF.

This clonotype was detected ten times or more. The chain is built from TRBV18 and TRBJ2-1; D call uncertain. The CDR3 runs to 14 residues. The V gene lost 2 bases and the J gene lost 1 base, with 6 bases spanning the gap. CDR1 is KGHSH and CDR2 is LQKENI in the germline V gene. CDR3 bases: TGTGCCAGCTCACCATCCGTGTCCTACAATGAGCAGTTCTTC. Translated, it gives CASSPSVSYNEQFF.

This clonotype was seen ten or more times. This chain connects TRBV28 to TRBJ2-5; no clear D. V lost 9 bases to trimming and J lost 5 bases, with 13 bases between them. Germline CDR1 is MDHEN and CDR2 is SYDVKM. The CDR3 extends over 12 amino acids. The CDR3 coding sequence is TGTGCCAGTGAAGCGCGTCGGGAGACCCAGTACTTC. Its translation is CASEARRETQYF.

The sample holds many counts of this clonotype. The V call is TRBV7-2, the J call TRBJ2-5, with D unclear. Germline-derived CDR1 and CDR2 are SGHTA and FQGNSA. CDR3 length equals 14 residues. The V end was cut by 5 bases, the J end by 4 bases, with 14 bases between. CDR3 in amino acids: CASSRLGNRETQYF. The CDR3 DNA follows: TGTGCCAGCAGCAGATTAGGGAACCGAGAGACCCAGTACTTC.

This clonotype has a count of ten or more. The chain joins TRBV7-9 to TRBJ2-1; D unresolved. The germline gives CDR1 SEHNR, CDR2 FQNEAQ (reference sequence). Trimming took 2 bases from V and 5 from J, leaving 10 bases between them. The CDR3 has 14 amino acids. The CDR3 DNA reads as TGTGCCAGCAGCTTAATCCAAGGGAACAATGAGCAGTTCTTC. It codes for CASSLIQGNNEQFF.

Ten or more counts support this clonotype. The chain has TRBV28 and TRBJ1-5; D is unresolved. The CDR3 sequence is 12 residues long. The germline V gene has CDR1 MDHEN and CDR2 SYDVKM. The germline V and J ends were trimmed by 6 bases and 0 bases, with 3 bases remaining between them. The CDR3: CASRASNQPQHF. For the CDR3, the DNA is TGTGCCAGCAGGGCTAGCAATCAGCCCCAGCATTTT.

This clonotype was seen repeatedly, ten times or more. The chain joins TRBV30 to TRBJ1-2; the D is unclear. V was shortened by 2 bases and J by 7 bases, with 14 bases between the two germline ends. The CDR3 sequence is 13 residues long. CDR1 and CDR2 (germline): GTSNPN, SVGIG (reference sequence). Written as DNA, the CDR3 is TGTGCCTGGAGTTACTCTTCGGAGGCTGGCTACACCTTC. Protein sequence: CAWSYSSEAGYTF. The complete variable domain, with remaining parts taken from reference TRBV30 and TRBJ1-2, reads SQTIHQWPATLVQPVGSPLSLECTVEGTSNPNLYWYRQAAGRGLQLLFYSVGIGQISSEVPQNLSASRPQDRQFILSSKKLLLSDSGFYLCAWSYSSEAGYTFGSGTRLTVV.

This clonotype was counted ten times or more. The gene calls are TRBV3-1 and TRBJ2-2, with a possible D match to TRBD2 (7 bases). CDR3 length equals 16 residues. With 0 bases removed from V and 3 bases from J, the gap between germline ends came to 11 bases. Germline values: CDR1 LGHDT, CDR2 YNNKEL (reference sequence). As DNA, the CDR3 is TGTGCCAGCAGCCAAGATGGAGGGGGGGACACCGGGGAGCTGTTTTTT. Amino acids: CASSQDGGGDTGELFF.

In its sample, this clonotype was seen a few times. The J gene is TRBJ1-1, the V gene TRBV7-2; the match to TRBD1 covers 9 bases. The CDR3 sequence is 16 residues long. Trimming at V came to 4 bases and at J to 1 base, leaving 7 bases not matched to a gene. From germline, CDR1 is SGHTA and CDR2 FQGNSA. The CDR3 here is CASSWKGGQGNTEAFF. CDR3 DNA: TGTGCCAGCAGCTGGAAGGGGGGACAGGGGAACACTGAAGCTTTCTTT.

This clonotype has a count of ten or more. This chain connects TRBV20-1 to TRBJ1-5, with D maybe TRBD1 (5 bases). The V and J ends lost 7 bases and 7 bases respectively, with 17 bases between them. The CDR3 totals 13 residues. From germline, CDR1 is DFQATT and CDR2 SNEGSKA (reference sequence). The CDR3 spells CSGGVGSDQPQHF. For the CDR3, the DNA is TGCAGTGGGGGGGTCGGATCGGACCAGCCCCAGCATTTT.

The J gene is TRBJ2-7, the V gene TRBV18; D possibly corresponds to TRBD2 (5 bases). Trimming left V 6 bases short and J 2 bases short, with 8 bases between. The CDR3 has 12 residues. Germline assignment: CDR1 KGHSH and CDR2 LQKENI. CDR3 coding DNA: TGTGCCAGCTCGGACGGGGCCTACGAGCAGTACTTC. Its protein is CASSDGAYEQYF.

This clonotype was recorded a few times. It may be a read error: a sequence one base away is much more abundant. V is TRBV5-1 and J is TRBJ1-1; perhaps TRBD1 as D (5 bases). The CDR3 spans 15 residues. Germline CDR1 is SGHRS and CDR2 is YFSETQ. The CDR3 sequence is CASSIPGPVNSEAFF. CDR3 nucleotides: TGCGCCAGCAGCATTCCGGGACCGGTGAACTCTGAAGCTTTCTTT.

To note about this clonotype: One base away lies a much larger clone, so this may be a sequencing read error. V usage is TRBV5-1 and J usage is TRBJ2-1; 7 bases fit TRBD1. Germline trimming cut 4 bases from V and 3 bases from J; bases unmatched to any gene: 4. CDR3 length: 14 residues. The germline gives CDR1 SGHRS, CDR2 YFSETQ. In DNA form, the CDR3 reads TGCGCCAGCAGCCACGACAGGGTCTACAATGAGCAGTTCTTC. Its protein product is CASSHDRVYNEQFF.

This clonotype was seen at least ten times. The chain combines TRBV11-2 with TRBJ2-5; tentative D call: TRBD2 (6 bases). This CDR3 comprises 14 residues. Trimming left V 5 bases short and J 9 bases short, with 19 bases between. Germline values: CDR1 SGHAT, CDR2 FQNNGV. CDR3 in amino acids: CASSQGSPSEAQYF. The CDR3 DNA is TGTGCCAGCAGCCAGGGCTCTCCTAGCGAGGCCCAGTACTTC.

This clonotype has a count of ten or more. The rearrangement uses TRBV20-1 and TRBJ2-3, with 12 bases aligning to TRBD2. The CDR3 has 14 residues. Per the germline V gene, CDR1 is DFQATT and CDR2 is SNEGSKA (reference sequence). V shed 7 bases and J 4 bases; nucleotides not matched to a gene: 6. This CDR3 is CSGRTSGEADTQYF. The DNA for the CDR3 is TGCAGTGGACGGACTAGCGGGGAGGCAGATACGCAGTATTTT.

The chain uses TRBV20-1 and TRBJ2-5; D is unresolved. The CDR3 has 12 amino acids. The ends were cut back, 6 bases at V and 5 bases at J, with 13 bases in the middle. Germline-derived CDR1 and CDR2 are DFQATT and SNEGSKA (reference sequence). CDR3 DNA sequence: TGCAGTGCCCACACCTACGGGGAGACCCAGTACTTC. Amino acid sequence: CSAHTYGETQYF.